This TCR beta chain was documented in a study of blood T cell repertoires in COVID-19. Seattle's cohort entered during active infection and was followed longitudinally. In the authors' methods: Reference gene primer amplification gave estimated nucleated cell counts. Assay: immunoSEQ multiplex PCR; the TCRdb copy retains only in-frame clones and omits some. That table gives V, J and clone size, and the DNA gave D and trimming. The sample shows about 62,000 clones, approximately 90% of them seen only once. V lost 4 bases, J lost 1 base, and 8 bases stayed unmatched. Germline V gene lookup returns CDR1 SGHRS and CDR2 YFSETQ. The CDR3 contains 17 residues.

This clonotype was sampled from a woman aged 60-75 years with COVID-19, enrolled during active disease. Sequencing was performed on peripheral blood. The chain carries TRBV5-1 and TRBJ1-3; 10 bases map to TRBD1. The CDR3 loop reads CASSRDRGGLSGNTIYF. The CDR3 DNA sequence: TGCGCCAGCAGCAGGGACAGGGGAGGATTATCTGGAAACACCATATATTTT.